This record concerns one T cell receptor beta chain sequence. This entry belongs to a study of blood T cell repertoires in COVID-19. Study as a whole: Samples taken during acute and convalescent COVID-19 were collected in the United States, Italy and Spain.

Germline-derived CDR1 and CDR2 are LNHDA and SQIVND (reference sequence). V trimming: 5 bases; J trimming: 7 bases; junction bases outside the gene matches: 11. CDR3 length equals 16 residues. This study enrolled people aged roughly 18 to 90 from roughly 24 US geographic areas. Within 2 weeks before study entry, exposed participants met a COVID-19 case. The method was immunoSEQ multiplex PCR; TCRdb's version includes in-frame clones alone and lacks a portion of them. Of fewer than 250,000 clones listed, roughly four fifths are singletons. This clonotype was obtained from a woman between 45 and 65 years old who had been exposed to COVID-19. The J gene is TRBJ2-1, the V gene TRBV19, with 10 bases matching TRBD1. The source material was PBMCs or T cells enriched from blood (not recorded which). The CDR3 loop reads CASSPLPRDRGNEQFF. CDR3 bases: TGTGCCAGTAGTCCCCTCCCTCGGGACAGGGGAAATGAGCAGTTCTTC.